The rows below give T cell receptor beta chains drawn from one sample of a study of T cell repertoires in cytomegalovirus infection. Using its own MiXCR run on the reads, TCRdb lists one record per CDR3 protein. The sample records around 450,000 distinct CDR3 sequences, approximately 31% being singletons. The sequenced sample consisted of PBMCs. The receptors here all came from a human donor in good health (CMV status not recorded). Some clones in this sample may be carry-over from other donors' samples. Both conserved end residues are part of each CDR3. D genes are given only for firm matches. Only part of the rows carry a size: once, few, many, or a class if the clone is expanded.

TRBJ2-1 few TRBV23-1 TRBD2 TGCGCCAGCAGTCAATCGAAGGACCGGGGGGAAAACAATGAGCAGTTCTTC CASSQSKDRGENNEQFF
TRBJ2-7 - TRBV18 TRBD1 TGTGCCAGCTCACGAACAGGGGCGGTCAATGAGCAGTACTTC CASSRTGAVNEQYF
TRBJ1-4 many TRBV2 - TGTGCCAGCAGTGAGATCCCAACTAATGAAAAACTGTTTTTT CASSEIPTNEKLFF
TRBJ2-5 many TRBV7-6 - TGTGCCAGCAGCTTAGTGGGCAGCCTAAAGGAGACCCAGTACTTC CASSLVGSLKETQYF
TRBJ2-3 few TRBV10-3 TRBD1 TGTGCCATCACCATTGGGACAGGGGTATGGGATACGCAGTATTTT CAITIGTGVWDTQYF
TRBJ1-5 many TRBV7-2 - TGTGCCAGCAGCTTAGGGCAATCATATCCCCAGCATTTT CASSLGQSYPQHF
TRBJ2-7 - TRBV7-6 - TGTGCCAGCAGCTGGAGGGTTAACGACGAGCAGTACTTC CASSWRVNDEQYF
TRBJ1-6 - TRBV5-1 - TGCGCCAGCAGCTCTTGGACTGAAGCGAGCTCCTATAATTCACCCCTCCACTTT CASSSWTEASSYNSPLHF
TRBJ1-2 few TRBV4-1 - TGCGCCAGCAGCCAAGAAACTTCCTATGGCTACACCTTC CASSQETSYGYTF
TRBJ2-7 - TRBV4-2 TRBD1 TGTGCCAGCAGCCACGAGGACAGGACTCCCTACGAGCAGTACTTC CASSHEDRTPYEQYF
TRBJ1-2 - TRBV29-1 - TGCAGCGCTGCGTGGGGGATCCATGGCTACACCTTC CSAAWGIHGYTF
TRBJ1-1 few TRBV6-1 - TGTGCCAGTGGACGGTTCGAAGCTTTCTTT CASGRFEAFF
TRBJ1-1 many TRBV12-3/TRBV12-4 TRBD1 TGTGCCAGCAGCACAGTCCCCCGGGACAGGGGCTCTTTGAACACTGAAGCTTTCTTT CASSTVPRDRGSLNTEAFF
TRBJ2-7 - TRBV3-1 - TGTGCCAGCAGCCAAGGGATGGCGGGGATTCTCTCCTACGAGCAGTACTTC CASSQGMAGILSYEQYF
TRBJ1-3 - TRBV7-9 - TGTGCCAGCAGCTCCTCCCGGGGGAACACCATATATTTT CASSSSRGNTIYF
TRBJ2-7 few TRBV6-2/TRBV6-3 - TGTGCCAGCAGTTACCGACTGTCGGACGAGCAGTACTTC CASSYRLSDEQYF
TRBJ1-2 few TRBV6-5 TRBD1 TGTGCCAGCAGTTACTCGGGACGACAGGGGTTGGATGGCTACACCTTC CASSYSGRQGLDGYTF
TRBJ2-5 many TRBV7-9 - TGTGCCAGCGAAGGAGAGGCAGAAGAGACCCAGTACTTC CASEGEAEETQYF
TRBJ2-3 - TRBV19 - TGTGCCAGTAGTACCACGATGAGCACAGATACGCAGTATTTT CASSTTMSTDTQYF
TRBJ2-6 few TRBV12-3/TRBV12-4 TRBD1 TGTGCCAGCAGTCCCTACCCTGACAGGGCTGGGGCCAACGTCCTGACTTTC CASSPYPDRAGANVLTF
TRBJ2-7 - TRBV2 - TGTGCCAGCATGTCAGGGTCCTCCGAGCAGTACTTC CASMSGSSEQYF
TRBJ2-1 few TRBV6-2/TRBV6-3 - TGTGCCAGCACACAAATCGACAGTCAAACCGGGGATGAGCAGTTCTTC CASTQIDSQTGDEQFF
TRBJ2-2 many TRBV7-2 - TGTGCCAGCACCAGCCGTCTGGGGGTGAACACCGGGGAGCTGTTTTTT CASTSRLGVNTGELFF
TRBJ2-5 few TRBV11-2 - TGTGCCAGCAGCTCAAATATCTGGGCCCAAGAGACCCAGTACTTC CASSSNIWAQETQYF
TRBJ2-1 few TRBV5-1 - TGCGCCAGCAGCTTTACAACGGGACTCGAGCAGTTCTTC CASSFTTGLEQFF
TRBJ2-5 few TRBV7-9 - TGTGCCAGCAGCTCGACAGACCGACAAGAGACCCAGTACTTC CASSSTDRQETQYF
TRBJ2-3 once TRBV20-1 - TGCAGTGCTTACGGACCGAGCACAGATACGCAGTATTTT CSAYGPSTDTQYF
TRBJ1-4 - TRBV15 TRBD1 TGTGCCACCTTACCCAGGGGGCCTAATGAAAAACTGTTTTTT CATLPRGPNEKLFF
TRBJ1-5 - TRBV2 - TGTGCCAGCAGTGACAGGGCTAGCAATCAGCCCCAGCATTTT CASSDRASNQPQHF
TRBJ1-3 once TRBV16 - TGTGCCAGCAGCCAACAAGGACAGCTCTCTGGAAACACCATATATTTT CASSQQGQLSGNTIYF
TRBJ1-2 - TRBV7-2 - TGTGCCAGCAGCCCCGGACAGACGACTAACTATGGCTACACCTTC CASSPGQTTNYGYTF
TRBJ2-7 many TRBV7-6 TRBD1 TGTGCCAGCAGCTTAGAGTCCGCGGGACAGGGATTTGAGCAGTACTTC CASSLESAGQGFEQYF
TRBJ2-2 - TRBV5-1 TRBD1 TGCGCCAGCAGCTTTGGCCCGACAGGGGGCACCGGGGAGCTGTTTTTT CASSFGPTGGTGELFF
TRBJ2-5 - TRBV7-9 TRBD1 TGTGCCAGCAGCGAGGGGGGACAGGGAGAAGAGACCCAGTACTTC CASSEGGQGEETQYF